The subject of this entry is one T cell receptor (beta chain). The sample belongs to a study of cytomegalovirus exposure and HLA in healthy donors. Germline CDR1 reads LNHDA; CDR2 reads SQIVND (reference sequence). J lost 10 bases, V lost 5 bases, and 17 bases had no gene match. CDR3 size: 16 residues. Use of 60 Vbeta and 13 Jbeta primers characterized the PCR. The protocol was immunoSEQ multiplex PCR, while the TCRdb copy is restricted to in-frame clones and leaves out a portion. The sample shows about 150,000 clones, roughly 78% of them seen only once. The sample taken for sequencing was PBMCs. This TCR was sampled from a man in his forties or fifties in good health and CMV-seropositive. The chain is built from TRBV19 and TRBJ2-1; 7 bases are shared with TRBD2. The CDR3 DNA follows: TGTGCCAGTAGTTGGGCTCTTCTTGGGGGGGATGGGGAGCAGTTCTTC. This gives the protein CASSWALLGGDGEQFF.